The 27 T cell receptor beta chains reported below all come from one sample, sequenced in a study of beta chain features in type 1 diabetes. Of the isolated RNA, all was reverse transcribed, and so the sequenced material was expressed TCRB transcripts. Sequencing used immunoSEQ multiplex PCR; TCRdb keeps in-frame clones, though not all of them. The sample holds nearly 250,000 clones, about 14% seen once. The sequencing sample was made of naive CD4+ T cells from blood. The receptors here all came from a woman aged 40 to 50 in good health.

DNA for the CDR3: TGTGCCAGCGCTTTTCGGGGGGGCCCAGATACGCAGTATTTT. As protein: CASAFRGGPDTQYF. V usage is TRBV6-5 and J usage is TRBJ2-3, with 8 bases matching TRBD2. This CDR3 region has 14 residues. J gave up 4 bases and V 8 bases, and 8 bases lay outside the gene matches. Per the germline V gene, CDR1 is MNHEY and CDR2 is SVGAGI.

This clone was picked up a small number of times. This chain uses TRBV14 with TRBJ1-2, with D maybe TRBD1 (6 bases). The CDR3 is 14 amino acids. The V end was cut by 5 bases, the J end by 3 bases, with 13 bases between. Germline V gene lookup returns CDR1 SGHDN and CDR2 FVKESK. The CDR3 reads CASSSTGGYYGYTF. Here the CDR3 DNA reads TGTGCCAGCAGCTCAACGGGGGGCTACTATGGCTACACCTTC. The whole variable domain, remainder taken from reference TRBV14 and TRBJ1-2, is EAGVTQFPSHSVIEKGQTVTLRCDPISGHDNLYWYRRVMGKEIKFLLHFVKESKQDESGMPNNRFLAERTGGTYSTLKVQPAELEDSGVYFCASSSTGGYYGYTFGSGTRLTVV.

The table lists this clone with a few counts. This chain joins TRBV19 and TRBJ2-1, with 8 bases fitting TRBD1. CDR1 and CDR2 from the germline V gene are LNHDA and SQIVND (reference sequence). The trim removed 1 base at V and 6 bases at J, leaving 11 bases unmatched. CDR3 length: 17 residues. CDR3 sequence: CASSIAPGGTFGNEQFF. The CDR3 DNA reads TGTGCCAGTAGTATAGCACCAGGGGGCACTTTTGGCAATGAGCAGTTCTTC. Combining the CDR3 with reference TRBV19 and TRBJ2-1 gives the whole variable domain DGGITQSPKYLFRKEGQNVTLSCEQNLNHDAMYWYRQDPGQGLRLIYYSQIVNDFQKGDIAEGYSVSREKKESFPLTVTSAQKNPTAFYLCASSIAPGGTFGNEQFFGPGTRLTVL.

The chain joins TRBV19 to TRBJ2-3, with 9 bases that match TRBD2. CDR1 and CDR2 from the germline V gene are LNHDA and SQIVND (reference sequence). CDR3 length: 16 amino acids. The trim removed 7 bases at V and 3 bases at J, leaving 11 bases unmatched. The CDR3 DNA is TGTGCCAGTACCCACCAGCGGGGGGAACGAACAGATACGCAGTATTTT. It encodes CASTHQRGERTDTQYF.

The chain has TRBV7-6 and TRBJ2-1; a weak D match, TRBD2 (5 bases). The CDR3 has 18 amino acids. The V gene's germline CDR1 is SGHVS and CDR2 FNYEAQ. Trimming took 11 bases from V and 0 from J, leaving 26 bases between them. This CDR3 is CAGYPRGRAHNSYNEQFF. DNA of the CDR3: TGTGCCGGGTACCCCCGAGGGCGGGCCCATAACTCCTACAATGAGCAGTTCTTC.

This clone appeared a few times. V and J are TRBV10-2 and TRBJ2-5; D is uncertain. This CDR3 has 12 residues. Germline CDR1 reads WSHSY; CDR2 reads SAAADI. V was clipped by 3 bases and J by 7 bases, with 9 bases between them. CDR3 nucleotides: TGCGCCAGCAGTGACTACGGCGGGACCCAGTACTTC. Encoded protein: CASSDYGGTQYF.

The chain employs TRBV2 and TRBJ2-5; 7 bases are shared with TRBD1. The V and J ends lost 6 bases and 3 bases, in that order; junction bases with no gene match: 25. The germline gives CDR1 SNHLY, CDR2 FYNNEI. This CDR3 spans 20 amino acids. DNA for the CDR3: TGTGCCAGCAGCCGAAGAGGTCTCACACAGGGGTTGGCAAGAAAAGAGACCCAGTACTTC. Encoded protein: CASSRRGLTQGLARKETQYF.

This clone has just a few counts. The genes are TRBV6-6 and TRBJ1-6; D is uncertain. Germline V gene lookup returns CDR1 MNHNY and CDR2 SVGAGI (reference sequence). Trimming pared 5 bases from V and 10 bases from J, leaving 12 bases between. The CDR3 has 13 amino acids. CDR3 region: CASSVGDRSPLHF. DNA for the CDR3: TGTGCCAGCAGTGTCGGAGACCGCTCACCCCTCCACTTT.

The gene calls are TRBV7-9 and TRBJ1-2; 7 positions agree with TRBD1. The germline gives CDR1 SEHNR, CDR2 FQNEAQ (reference sequence). After removal of 5 bases from V and 6 bases from J, the junction contained 12 bases not matched to a gene. The CDR3 loop spans 15 amino acids. As DNA, the CDR3 is TGTGCCAGCAGCACGAGCGACAGGGCAGGCAATGGCTACACCTTC. It is translated as CASSTSDRAGNGYTF. The whole variable domain, remainder taken from reference TRBV7-9 and TRBJ1-2, is DTGVSQNPRHKITKRGQNVTFRCDPISEHNRLYWYRQTLGQGPEFLTYFQNEAQLEKSRLLSDRFSAERPKGSFSTLEIQRTEQGDSAMYLCASSTSDRAGNGYTFGSGTRLTVV.

CDR3 nucleotides: TGTGCCAGCAGGAACAGGGGGTGGAATCAGCCCCAGCATTTT. This encodes CASRNRGWNQPQHF. The rearrangement joins TRBV6-5 to TRBJ1-5; 8 bases are a match to TRBD1. This CDR3 region has 14 residues. Germline trimming cut 6 bases from V and 4 bases from J; bases unmatched to any gene: 5. Per germline, CDR1 MNHEY and CDR2 SVGAGI.

The CDR3 loop reads CASSLREARRESNQPQHF. CDR3 DNA: TGTGCCAGCAGTCTTAGGGAGGCCCGGAGGGAAAGCAATCAGCCCCAGCATTTT. This chain uses TRBV7-6 with TRBJ1-5; D uncertain. CDR1 is SGHVS, CDR2 FNYEAQ, per germline. Deletions cut 6 bases from V and 1 base from J, with 22 bases between. CDR3 length equals 18 residues.

The genes are TRBV4-1 and TRBJ2-7; TRBD1 agrees at 8 bases. This CDR3 has 16 residues. CDR1 is MGHRA and CDR2 is YSYEKL in the germline V gene. V shed 1 base and J 0 bases; nucleotides not matched to a gene: 5. As DNA, the CDR3 is TGCGCCAGCAGCCAAGTGCCCACAGGGGGCTCCTACGAGCAGTACTTC. As protein: CASSQVPTGGSYEQYF.

The sample holds a few counts of this clone. This chain links TRBV7-2 with TRBJ2-7; no clear D gene. The germline gives CDR1 SGHTA, CDR2 FQGNSA. The germline V and J ends were trimmed by 6 bases and 6 bases, with 12 bases remaining between them. CDR3 length equals 12 residues. The CDR3 is CASRAFPSEQYF. The CDR3 nucleotides read TGTGCCAGCAGGGCCTTCCCCTCCGAGCAGTACTTC.

This clone has more than one count but fewer than ten. The chain carries TRBV7-9 and TRBJ2-7; 7 bases align to TRBD1. The CDR3 has 16 amino acids. V shed 5 bases, J shed 5 bases, and the junction held 15 bases outside the gene matches. The V gene's germline CDR1 is SEHNR and CDR2 FQNEAQ (reference sequence). DNA for the CDR3: TGTGCCAGCAGCCAGATCCCGTCAACAGGGGCGGACGAGCAGTACTTC. This translates into CASSQIPSTGADEQYF.

V gene TRBV5-1 combines with J gene TRBJ1-1; a possible D gene is TRBD1 (5 bases). Germline CDR1 is SGHRS and CDR2 is YFSETQ. V shed 7 bases and J shed 4 bases, with 20 bases lying between them. This CDR3 has 15 residues. The CDR3 sequence: CASRPRHQGVTEAFF. DNA for the CDR3: TGCGCCAGCCGCCCGCGACACCAGGGCGTCACTGAAGCTTTCTTT.

V gene TRBV14 combines with J gene TRBJ2-5; D ambiguous. The end of the DNA fits TRBJ2-7 better, so the J call may be wrong. The germline CDR1 and CDR2 sequences are SGHDN and FVKESK. The CDR3 spans 11 residues. CDR3 bases: TGTGCCAGCAGCCATGGTTACGAGCAGTACTTC. Its protein is CASSHGYEQYF.

The V and J genes are TRBV6-6 and TRBJ2-7; D perhaps matches TRBD2 (6 bases). V was shortened by 5 bases and J by 0 bases, with 14 bases between the two germline ends. The CDR3 spans 15 residues. CDR1 MNHNY and CDR2 SVGAGI come from the germline V gene (reference sequence). The CDR3 DNA sequence: TGTGCCAGCAGTAAGGTATGGGGGGACTCCTACGAGCAGTACTTC. This codes for CASSKVWGDSYEQYF.

This clone was seen a handful of times. V is TRBV4-1 and J is TRBJ1-4, with D possibly matching TRBD1 (5 bases). Trimming shortened V by 10 bases and J by 2 bases, and 23 bases separated the two germline ends. The germline gives CDR1 MGHRA, CDR2 YSYEKL. This CDR3 is 17 amino acids long. CDR3 sequence reads: CATTPRGGFATNEKLFF. The CDR3 DNA sequence: TGCGCCACCACTCCACGCGGGGGGTTCGCTACTAATGAAAAACTGTTTTTT.

V gene TRBV13 combines with J gene TRBJ2-7, with TRBD1 matching over 8 bases. There are 16 residues in the CDR3. V shed 6 bases, J shed 4 bases, and the junction held 14 bases outside the gene matches. From germline, CDR1 is PRHDT and CDR2 FYEKMQ (reference sequence). The CDR3 loop is CASSQTGGYLMYEQYF. CDR3 nucleotides: TGTGCCAGCAGTCAAACAGGGGGATACCTAATGTACGAGCAGTACTTC.

The CDR3 sequence is CASSLGGLAGGLGGELFF. As DNA, the CDR3 is TGTGCCAGCAGCTTGGGCGGACTAGCGGGGGGGCTGGGCGGGGAGCTGTTTTTT. J is TRBJ2-2 and V is TRBV5-4; 15 nucleotides agree with TRBD2. Germline CDR1 and CDR2: SGHNT and YYREEE (reference sequence). The CDR3 spans 18 residues. The trim removed 0 bases at V and 7 bases at J, leaving 7 bases unmatched.

The V and J genes are TRBV9 and TRBJ1-6; D call uncertain. The germline CDR1 and CDR2 sequences are SGDLS and YYNGEE. Trimming stripped 4 bases from V and 7 bases from J, with 9 bases between. The CDR3 length is 13 residues. Written as DNA, the CDR3 is TGTGCCAGCAGCCCTGCCGCGAATTCACCCCTCCACTTT. It codes for CASSPAANSPLHF.

The V and J genes are TRBV7-9 and TRBJ2-5; TRBD1 matches 10 bases. Trimming took 4 bases from V and 5 from J; bases not matched to a gene: 13. Per germline, CDR1 SEHNR and CDR2 FQNEAQ (reference sequence). The CDR3 spans 17 residues. In DNA form, the CDR3 reads TGTGCCAGCAGCTCCGGGGACAGGGGAGCCGTGGTGGAGACCCAGTACTTC. Amino acids: CASSSGDRGAVVETQYF.

This chain links TRBV6-5 with TRBJ2-3; 12 nucleotides line up with TRBD2. The V segment lost 6 bases and the J segment 3 bases; nucleotides outside the gene matches: 1. Germline V gene sequence: CDR1 MNHEY, CDR2 SVGAGI. CDR3 length: 14 amino acids. The CDR3 DNA reads TGTGCCAGCAGGCTAGCGGGGGGGACAGATACGCAGTATTTT. This gives the protein CASRLAGGTDTQYF.

V is TRBV11-2 and J is TRBJ1-5; the D is unclear. Trimming removed 1 base from V and 5 bases from J, with 21 bases in between. This CDR3 contains 18 residues. CDR1 is SGHAT and CDR2 is FQNNGV in the germline V gene. CDR3 loop: CASSLGGPFGKDYQPQHF. CDR3 nucleotides: TGTGCCAGCAGCTTAGGTGGCCCGTTCGGGAAGGACTATCAGCCCCAGCATTTT.

This clone has a handful of counts. This chain connects TRBV5-4 to TRBJ2-7, with D tentatively TRBD2 (6 bases). The length of the CDR3 is 14 residues. Germline-derived CDR1 and CDR2 are SGHNT and YYREEE (reference sequence). Trimming left V 7 bases short and J 3 bases short, with 17 bases between. CDR3 in DNA: TGTGCCAGCGCGGGACCCGGGGAACTCTACGAGCAGTACTTC. Its translation is CASAGPGELYEQYF.

A few counts support this clone. The V call is TRBV27, the J call TRBJ1-5, with D possibly matching TRBD1 (5 bases). Per germline, CDR1 MNHEY and CDR2 SMNVEV (reference sequence). Trimming took 3 bases from V and 4 from J, leaving 13 bases between them. The length of the CDR3 is 15 residues. The CDR3 nucleotides read TGTGCCAGCAGTTTTTCCCAGGGTCGGAATCAGCCCCAGCATTTT. This encodes CASSFSQGRNQPQHF.

The V and J genes are TRBV6-5 and TRBJ2-7; a weak D match, TRBD1 (5 bases). V lost 5 bases, J lost 6 bases, and 11 bases lay in between. CDR3 length: 12 amino acids. The germline V gene has CDR1 MNHEY and CDR2 SVGAGI. CDR3 protein: CASSPGNPEQYF. The CDR3, as DNA: TGTGCCAGCAGTCCAGGGAACCCCGAGCAGTACTTC.